This T cell receptor (beta chain) came from a study of regulatory T cells in long-lasting Graves disease (TCRdb year 2021). About the full investigation: Patients with newly diagnosed Graves' disease had been on antithyroid drugs for under 3 months. Persistent Graves' disease patients were compared with newly diagnosed Graves' disease patients by peripheral blood TCR sequencing and RNA sequencing. The study was registered as a clinical trial and conducted in China. TCR sequencing covered 13 persistent and 20 or so newly diagnosed Graves' disease patients, approximately 33 samples in total.

This clonotype was counted between two and nine times. Its antigen is unknown. Per-base quality was not reported, and no clone a single base away is much larger than it. Beyond this particular receptor, the publication reports: The study examined only peripheral blood because the primary lesion, thyroid tissue, could not be accessed. Only the TCR beta chain was sequenced and analyzed. Compared with newly diagnosed patients, patients with persistent Graves' disease had lower TCR Shannon entropy and fewer highly expanded clones, which suggests clonal expansion. As a limitation, the authors acknowledged that the small sample size may reduce accuracy. More public clonotypes were shared among persistent patients (2,741) than among newly diagnosed patients (over 900). Persistent disease showed preferential use of TRBV28, TRBJ1-2 and TRBJ2-5, whereas newly diagnosed disease favored TRBV20-1 and TRBJ2-1.

V loses 5 bases at its end and J loses 10 bases; junction bases beyond the gene matches: 6. Per the germline V gene (reference sequence), MNHEY is the CDR1 and SMNVEV is the CDR2. From its cysteine to its phenylalanine, the CDR3 spans 13 amino acids. The only DNA kept is the CDR3, 39 bases in frame from the first base. Library preparation employed multiplex PCR. Sequencing was carried out with an Illumina HiSeq 4000. TCR beta libraries were built with iRepertoire HTBI primers and Arm-PCR amplification of CDR3 regions. Before sequencing, the PCR products underwent gel purification. On the study's bioinformatics: A total of roughly 65 TRBV and 14 TRBJ segments were identified across samples and were used for gene usage analysis of CDR3 amino acid clonotypes. Filtered high-quality paired reads were merged into contigs using COPE and FqMerger. Contigs were aligned with BLAST to IMGT TRBV, TRBD and TRBJ reference genes, and CDR3 was defined per IMGT. Highly expanded clones were defined as clonotypes with a frequency above 0.1%. Shannon entropy was used to measure repertoire diversity, and the Gini coefficient was used to measure V-J evenness. Clonotypes shared by more than one individual were considered public. TCRdb's own reprocessing of the public reads used fastp at Q25 and MiXCR and kept productive beta chains. Identical CDR3 proteins give one entry, which carries the most common genes and DNA. The V and J calls and clone size are TCRdb's, not the authors'. This sample gives approximately 440,000 distinct CDR3 sequences in total; roughly 17% of them show up just once. 12% of the sample comes from the top ten.

Explained via the paper, the time point label denotes: newly diagnosed GD, antithyroid drugs for less than 3 months. For both TCR sequencing and RNA sequencing, RNA was extracted from PBMCs using TRIzol. The diagnosis of Graves' disease followed American Thyroid Association guidelines. Patients were recruited from an endocrinology department in Xi'an, China. From each patient, around 9 milliliters of peripheral blood was collected into an EDTA anticoagulant tube. Ficoll Paque Plus density gradient separation was used to isolate PBMCs, and no further T cell sorting was done. An Agilent 2100 Bioanalyzer and agarose gel were used to assess RNA quality, and a NanoDrop 2000 was used to measure RNA concentration. These sequences were also reported in another study, on T cells in Graves' hyperthyroidism and ophthalmopathy. The second study's paper adds: Stable Graves' hyperthyroidism was defined as no progression to ophthalmopathy during 18 months of follow-up. Hyperthyroidism patients were newly diagnosed, with disease duration under 2 months, and aged 18 to 65 years. Any patient with an uncontrolled infection, another autoimmune disease, pregnancy or lactation was excluded. Diagnoses relied on clinical symptoms, serum thyroxine and TRAb, thyroid ultrasound and orbital computed tomography. The first round of RT-PCR for the TCR CDR3 was performed with the HTBI primer set and the Qiagen OneStep RT-PCR kit. Most expanded thyroid clonotypes (frequency above 0.001) were also detected in blood, a finding suggesting that blood repertoires may reflect thyroid immune responses. In cross-validation, a model built on a 13 V-J signature told ophthalmopathy apart from stable hyperthyroidism with approximately 91% sensitivity and around 83% specificity, and in testing the same model reached 80%/75%. In validation, the model predicted progression to ophthalmopathy a median of about 6 months before onset, with roughly 70% sensitivity and about 75% specificity. To identify TCR V-J signatures that set the groups apart, the researchers used a discovery cohort of approximately 98 patients, made up of 40 to 45 with Graves' ophthalmopathy and some 60 with stable Graves' hyperthyroidism. Prospective prediction of ophthalmopathy was tested in an independent validation cohort consisting of fewer than 20 hyperthyroidism patients and some 16 patients who later progressed to ophthalmopathy. The 100 or so discovery patients were divided at random into training and test sets in a 7:3 ratio. In about 6 Graves' hyperthyroidism patients, the study also compared T-cell repertoires from thyroid tissue with T-cell repertoires from blood. After blood sampling, hyperthyroidism patients were treated with methimazole at a starting dose of 30 mg daily, and ophthalmopathy patients were treated with high-dose intravenous methylprednisolone. Libraries were constructed in a second round of multiplex PCR, after which size selection and purification were performed. Paired-end sequencing of the libraries was performed with 100 bp reads on an Illumina HiSeq2000. SOAPnuke was used to process the raw data, removing reads that contained adapters or uncalled bases, had a mean Phred below 15, or lacked an exact match to the constant primer or identifier. High-quality paired reads were merged with COPE v1.2.5, and unique nucleotide sequences were defined as clonotypes. MiTCR v1.1 was used to align the clonotypes against IMGT TRBV, TRBD and TRBJ reference segments. The analysis included only V-J combinations with a frequency above 0.0001, which together covered around 99% of the repertoires. A TCS score was defined as the ratio of F50 (clonal expansion) to E x V (chaos), with BLOSUM62-based TCRdist applied between CDR3 peptides within each V-J. Welch's t-statistics and random forest reduced around 520 V-J features to 10 to 15, which were used in a naive Bayes classifier (R e1071). Sample size was not statistically predetermined, and blinding of investigators to group allocation was not performed. The paper describes TCR Vbeta CDR3 sequencing of more than 120 peripheral blood samples, made up of roughly 40 ophthalmopathy patients, approximately 73 hyperthyroidism patients and about 17 progressor patients.

This chain joins TRBV27 to TRBJ1-5; the central 9 bases match TRBD1. The source material was peripheral blood mononuclear cells (PBMCs), sampled at new diagnosis, from a patient treated with antithyroid drugs. The TCR originated in a man aged 35-49 years with Graves disease. Donor details come from another sample of the same person, matched by shared clones. The sequence in DNA is TGTGCCAGCAGTCGGGACAGGGAAGGCCCCCAGCATTTT. The encoded protein is CASSRDREGPQHF.